Detailed here is one T cell receptor beta chain. This specimen belongs to a study of blood T cell repertoires in COVID-19. At the level of the study: Italy, Spain and the United States were the sources of the convalescent and acute COVID-19 samples.

Sequencing was performed with immunoSEQ multiplex PCR; in TCRdb, only in-frame clones are kept and a portion is missing. The data contain about 210,000 clones, around 83% of them singletons. The specimen was peripheral blood. The sequence came from a woman between 50 and 59 years old with acute or convalescent COVID-19.

The CDR3, as DNA: TGTGCCAGCAGTTTAGGACAGCAAGAGACCCAGTACTTC. Amino acids: CASSLGQQETQYF. This sequence joins TRBV12-3 or TRBV12-4 and TRBJ2-5; D might be TRBD1 (5 bases). V was pared by 1 base and J by 2 bases, with 5 bases between. The CDR3 totals 13 residues.